These 5 T cell receptor beta chains came from one sample sequenced in a study of CD8 T cells in Susac syndrome. Random hexamers were used to reverse transcribe an amount of about 0.5 to 1 ug RNA. TCRdb redid the calling of the immunoSEQ multiplex PCR reads with MiXCR, one entry per CDR3 protein. The profile shows approximately 150,000 distinct CDR3 sequences, approximately 92% of them singletons. Sequenced input: CD4+ T cells from PBMCs. All receptors derive from a human donor in good health.

The chain carries TRBV7-7 and TRBJ1-3; 10 nucleotides match TRBD1. Trimming took 1 base from V and 4 from J; bases not matched to a gene: 1. Germline values: CDR1 SSHAT, CDR2 FNYEAQ (reference sequence). The CDR3 sequence is 15 residues long. This CDR3 reads CASSLGQGAGNTIYF. CDR3 DNA sequence: TGTGCCAGCAGCTTAGGACAGGGGGCCGGAAACACCATATATTTT.

This clonotype was counted only a few times. This chain uses TRBV3-1 with TRBJ1-2, with 8 bases fitting TRBD1. The CDR3 consists of 14 residues. Germline CDR1 reads LGHDT; CDR2 reads YNNKEL (reference sequence). V lost 1 base, J lost 5 bases, and 3 bases stayed unmatched. CDR3 amino acids: CASSQGQGAYGYTF. In nucleotides, the CDR3 is TGTGCCAGCAGCCAAGGCCAGGGGGCGTATGGCTACACCTTC.

J is TRBJ2-5 and V is TRBV27; the match to TRBD2 covers 15 bases. CDR3 size: 17 residues. Germline values: CDR1 MNHEY, CDR2 SMNVEV (reference sequence). Trimming took 6 bases from V and 3 from J; bases not matched to a gene: 8. In DNA, the CDR3 is TGTGCCAGCAGCGATCCTCGGACTAGCGGGGGGGAAGAGACCCAGTACTTC. Its translation is CASSDPRTSGGEETQYF.

The gene calls are TRBV5-6 and TRBJ2-1; 8 nucleotides agree with TRBD2. CDR1 SGHDT and CDR2 YYEEEE come from the germline V gene. J was trimmed by 9 bases and V by 2 bases; bases with no gene match: 4. The CDR3 is made up of 13 amino acids. The CDR3 sequence: CASSFPAGGEQFF. In DNA form, the CDR3 reads TGTGCCAGCAGCTTCCCTGCGGGGGGTGAGCAGTTCTTC.

The chain carries TRBV5-1 and TRBJ2-2, with TRBD2 matching over 8 bases. The V gene's germline CDR1 is SGHRS and CDR2 YFSETQ. V trimming: 2 bases; J trimming: 1 base; junction bases outside the gene matches: 1. The CDR3 runs 15 residues. CDR3 residues: CASSFTSGNTGELFF. CDR3 DNA sequence: TGCGCCAGCAGCTTTACTAGCGGGAACACCGGGGAGCTGTTTTTT.